These 20 T cell receptor beta chains were sequenced from one sample in a study of cytomegalovirus exposure and HLA in healthy donors. The primer mix had 60 Vbeta and 13 Jbeta primers. Repertoires were generated with immunoSEQ multiplex PCR, while TCRdb's copy carries only in-frame clones and drops some. The sample has hundreds of thousands of clones, about 75% seen once. The sequencing input was PBMCs. These receptors came from a male donor in good health and CMV-seronegative.

This clone appeared a single time. One end of the junction fails to match germline, which may point to a read error. The genes are TRBV27 and TRBJ1-1, with D hard to call. The CDR3 totals 14 residues. Germline lookup yields CDR1 MNHEY and CDR2 SMNVEV (reference sequence). The DNA of the CDR3 is TGTGCCAGCAGTTTGGCAAGGTATAACAGTGAAGCTTTCTTT. Translating it yields CASSLARYNSEAFF.

CDR3 coding DNA: TGTGCCAGCAGCCAAGATCCGAGGGGACAGTTGAACACCGGGGAGCTGTTTTTT. Translating gives CASSQDPRGQLNTGELFF. The V call is TRBV4-2, the J call TRBJ2-2; 7 bases map to TRBD1. V shed 0 bases and J 1 base; nucleotides not matched to a gene: 8. This CDR3 has 18 residues. The germline CDR1 and CDR2 sequences are LGHNA and YNFKEQ.

In regard to this clone: At the DNA level, this CDR3 is encoded by other sequences in the same sample as well. This chain links TRBV7-9 with TRBJ2-7; the match to TRBD1 covers 7 bases. The V and J ends lost 4 bases and 1 base, in that order; junction bases with no gene match: 4. The CDR3 loop spans 14 amino acids. Germline CDR1 is SEHNR and CDR2 is FQNEAQ (reference sequence). CDR3 in amino acids: CASSYRDSSYEQYF. Here the CDR3 DNA reads TGTGCCAGCAGCTATCGGGACAGTTCCTACGAGCAGTACTTC.

The gene calls are TRBV15 and TRBJ2-3; TRBD1 aligns across 7 bases. The J segment lost 2 bases and the V segment lost 1 base, leaving 3 bases of the junction unmatched. CDR1 is LNHNV, CDR2 YYDKDF, per germline (reference sequence). The CDR3 spans 15 residues. CDR3 sequence: CATSRADRATDTQYF. The CDR3 bases are TGTGCCACCAGCAGAGCTGACAGGGCCACAGATACGCAGTATTTT.

The rearrangement links TRBV27 to TRBJ2-7; 8 nucleotides match TRBD1. V lost 6 bases, J lost 6 bases, and 7 bases stayed unmatched. This CDR3 is 13 amino acids long. CDR1 and CDR2 (germline): MNHEY, SMNVEV (reference sequence). Here the CDR3 DNA reads TGTGCCAGCAGGGCCAGGGGGCTGGGCGAGCAGTACTTC. Residues: CASRARGLGEQYF.

This rearrangement joins TRBV6-6 to TRBJ1-4; 8 nucleotides line up with TRBD1. The V segment lost 7 bases and the J segment 12 bases; nucleotides outside the gene matches: 4. Germline values: CDR1 MNHNY, CDR2 SVGAGI (reference sequence). The CDR3 extends over 11 amino acids. CDR3 bases: TGTGCCAGCACCTTACAGGGGGAACTGTTTTTT. Protein: CASTLQGELFF.

This clone was counted a single time. This chain connects TRBV5-1 to TRBJ2-2; 9 nucleotides align to TRBD1. Germline V lookup: CDR1 SGHRS, CDR2 YFSETQ. This CDR3 has 18 residues. V lost 4 bases and J lost 3; bases outside the gene matches: 13. The CDR3 reads CASSEMDRGAVDTGELFF. CDR3 coding DNA: TGCGCCAGCAGCGAAATGGACAGGGGAGCGGTAGACACCGGGGAGCTGTTTTTT.

V gene TRBV9 combines with J gene TRBJ2-3, with TRBD1 identical over 7 bases. CDR3 size: 13 residues. CDR1 is SGDLS and CDR2 is YYNGEE in the germline V gene. The V gene end was trimmed by 7 bases and the J gene end by 3 bases; junction bases not matched to a gene: 5. CDR3 coding DNA: TGTGCCAGCCGACAGGGCTCGACAGATACGCAGTATTTT. Amino acids: CASRQGSTDTQYF.

The sample holds many counts of this clone. The rearrangement joins TRBV19 to TRBJ1-2; no reliable D call. The V end was cut by 7 bases, the J end by 3 bases, with 21 bases between. CDR3 length: 16 amino acids. Germline CDR1 is LNHDA and CDR2 is SQIVND (reference sequence). In DNA, the CDR3 is TGTGCCAGTATAAGGAGGCCCGGTGGCAATGACTATGGCTACACCTTC. The encoded protein is CASIRRPGGNDYGYTF.

The chain couples TRBV7-9 to TRBJ1-1; possible D gene TRBD1, 5 bases. CDR1 is SEHNR and CDR2 is FQNEAQ in the germline V gene (reference sequence). The ends were cut back, 6 bases at V and 6 bases at J, with 8 bases in the middle. The CDR3 contains 11 residues. CDR3 sequence reads: CASREGPEAFF. The CDR3 region has the DNA TGTGCCAGCAGGGAGGGGCCTGAAGCTTTCTTT.

V and J are TRBV27 and TRBJ2-7, with 7 bases matching TRBD1. There are 14 residues in the CDR3. V shed 5 bases, J shed 7 bases, and the junction held 11 bases outside the gene matches. The germline gives CDR1 MNHEY, CDR2 SMNVEV (reference sequence). CDR3 in DNA: TGTGCCAGCAGTCCGCGGAGACAGGGCCTGGAGCAGTACTTC. Translation: CASSPRRQGLEQYF.

The chain carries TRBV7-2 and TRBJ1-2, with D possibly TRBD1 on 5 matching bases. The CDR3 spans 15 residues. Trimming took 5 bases from V and 0 from J, leaving 13 bases between them. Germline loops: CDR1 SGHTA, CDR2 FQGNSA. The CDR3 sequence: CASSPSRGANYGYTF. The CDR3 coding sequence is TGTGCCAGCAGCCCATCCCGGGGGGCTAACTATGGCTACACCTTC.

The rearrangement uses TRBV6-5 and TRBJ1-4; 7 nucleotides match TRBD1. The trim removed 3 bases at V and 3 bases at J, leaving 1 base unmatched. CDR3 length: 14 amino acids. The germline gives CDR1 MNHEY, CDR2 SVGAGI. The CDR3 DNA follows: TGTGCCAGCAGTTATGACAGGGCTAATGAAAAACTGTTTTTT. Translation gives CASSYDRANEKLFF.

This clone was seen a few times. The chain combines TRBV9 with TRBJ2-7; D not certain. Per germline, CDR1 SGDLS and CDR2 YYNGEE. The V gene lost 0 bases and the J gene lost 2 bases, with 9 bases spanning the gap. The CDR3 sequence is 14 residues long. This CDR3 is CASSVENSAYEQYF. The DNA for the CDR3 is TGTGCCAGCAGCGTAGAAAACTCTGCCTACGAGCAGTACTTC.

This rearrangement joins TRBV6-4 to TRBJ2-1; D uncertain. The CDR3 loop spans 15 amino acids. Germline CDR1 MRHNA, CDR2 SNTAGT. Trimming took 2 bases from V and 6 from J, leaving 14 bases between them. CDR3 in DNA: TGTGCCAGCAGTGACACTCCGTCCGGCGGCAATGAGCAGTTCTTC. This encodes CASSDTPSGGNEQFF.

This clone occurred once. The rearrangement joins TRBV7-9 to TRBJ2-7; possible D gene TRBD1, 6 bases. The CDR3 totals 15 residues. CDR1 is SEHNR, CDR2 FQNEAQ, per germline (reference sequence). Trimming took off 3 bases at V and 1 base at J, with 13 bases between the two ends. In nucleotides, the CDR3 is TGTGCCAGCAGCTTCTCACAGGGCCCTTCCTACGAGCAGTACTTC. It is translated as CASSFSQGPSYEQYF.

The CDR3 nucleotides are TGTGCCAGCAGCCCTACAGGGGGCGGCCTAAGTGGCTACACCTTC. Translated, it gives CASSPTGGGLSGYTF. The chain employs TRBV27 and TRBJ1-2, with 9 bases matching TRBD1. The germline CDR1 and CDR2 sequences are MNHEY and SMNVEV (reference sequence). Trimming at V came to 6 bases and at J to 7 bases, leaving 12 bases not matched to a gene. CDR3 length equals 15 residues.

The chain links TRBV14 to TRBJ1-1; 9 nucleotides line up with TRBD1. Unmatched junction bases numbered 5, after V lost 1 base and J lost 8 bases. CDR1 and CDR2 from the germline V gene are SGHDN and FVKESK. This CDR3 has 14 amino acids. The CDR3 reads CASSQGTGESEAFF. CDR3 in DNA: TGTGCCAGCAGCCAAGGGACAGGGGAAAGCGAAGCTTTCTTT.

Only one count was recorded for this clone. V and J are TRBV5-1 and TRBJ2-3; weak D call: TRBD1 (6 bases). Trimming pared 3 bases from V and 2 bases from J, leaving 13 bases between. Germline V CDR1 and CDR2: SGHRS, YFSETQ. This CDR3 spans 15 amino acids. The CDR3 nucleotides read TGCGCCAGCAGCTCCGGACAGCAAATCACAGATACGCAGTATTTT. This gives the protein CASSSGQQITDTQYF.

This clone was counted between two and nine times. The CDR3: CSDRDRGSNQPQHF. The CDR3 DNA reads TGCAGCGACCGGGACAGGGGAAGCAATCAGCCCCAGCATTTT. The chain combines TRBV29-1 with TRBJ1-5; 10 nucleotides match TRBD1. The J segment lost 1 base and the V segment lost 7 bases, leaving 4 bases of the junction unmatched. Germline CDR1 reads SQVTM; CDR2 reads ANQGSEA. The CDR3 extends over 14 amino acids.